This entry is about one T cell receptor (beta chain). Germline values: CDR1 SGHAT, CDR2 FQNNGV. CDR3 length: 13 residues. Trimming cost V 3 bases and J 4 bases, with 7 bases left between them. The sample comes from a study of shared clonotypes between healthy human individuals. The data were produced by immunoSEQ multiplex PCR, yet TCRdb's version contains in-frame clones alone and is incomplete. This table has about 990,000 clones, around 82% appearing once. The rearrangement joins TRBV11-2 to TRBJ1-5; D ambiguous. The sample was memory CD4+ T cells from PBMCs. Indicated subset: CD45RA-negative fraction. This TCR was sampled from a young man in good health. Some clones in this sample may be carry-over from other donors' samples. The CDR3 protein is CASSLAGNQPQHF. The DNA for the CDR3 is TGTGCCAGCAGCTTGGCTGGTAATCAGCCCCAGCATTTT.